A single sample is the source of the 7 T cell receptor beta chains below, sequenced in a study of blood T cell repertoires in COVID-19. Assay used: immunoSEQ multiplex PCR; TCRdb lists only in-frame clones, some missing. Among more than 300,000 clones, around 87% were seen once, and the ten largest hold 10%. What was sequenced was peripheral blood. The receptors derive from a woman aged 25-40 years with COVID-19, enrolled during active disease.

V is TRBV15 and J is TRBJ2-2, with a tentative D call TRBD2 (6 bases). Trimming removed 8 bases at V and 3 bases at J, with 16 bases between. Germline V gene lookup returns CDR1 LNHNV and CDR2 YYDKDF (reference sequence). This CDR3 contains 15 residues. CDR3 DNA sequence: TGTGCCACCTCTGAACGCGGGATGGACACCGGGGAGCTGTTTTTT. Translation: CATSERGMDTGELFF. Combining the CDR3 with reference TRBV15 and TRBJ2-2 gives the whole variable domain DAMVIQNPRYQVTQFGKPVTLSCSQTLNHNVMYWYQQKSSQAPKLLFHYYDKDFNNEADTPDNFQSRRPNTSFCFLDIRSPGLGDTAMYLCATSERGMDTGELFFGEGSRLTVL.

The chain carries TRBV5-5 and TRBJ1-6; the match to TRBD1 covers 7 bases. The CDR3 runs to 15 residues. The junction had 9 bases not matched to a gene; V was cut back by 4 bases and J by 8 bases. CDR1 is SGHKS and CDR2 is YYEKEE in the germline V gene (reference sequence). CDR3 coding DNA: TGTGCCAGCAGCACACAGGGGTTGGAATATTCACCCCTCCACTTT. Residues: CASSTQGLEYSPLHF.

This clone is a singleton in its sample. This sequence joins TRBV18 and TRBJ1-4, with D unclear. The CDR3 spans 15 residues. Germline V gene lookup returns CDR1 KGHSH and CDR2 LQKENI. V lost 4 bases to trimming and J lost 4 bases, with 13 bases between them. The CDR3 DNA reads TGTGCCAGCTCACAACTGACGGGGAATAATGAAAAACTGTTTTTT. This sequence encodes CASSQLTGNNEKLFF.

This clone was detected once. The V call is TRBV13, the J call TRBJ1-2, with TRBD1 matching over 11 bases. The CDR3 length is 16 residues. Germline CDR1 and CDR2: PRHDT and FYEKMQ (reference sequence). Trimming at V came to 1 base and at J to 6 bases, leaving 7 bases not matched to a gene. Here the CDR3 reads CASSLVGTGGNHGYTF. The CDR3 DNA follows: TGTGCCAGCAGCTTAGTAGGGACAGGGGGGAATCATGGCTACACCTTC.

The chain carries TRBV5-8 and TRBJ2-7; D not resolved. V lost 0 bases to trimming and J lost 2 bases, with 9 bases between them. CDR3 size: 14 residues. Germline CDR1 and CDR2: SGHTS and YDEGEE. CDR3 protein: CASSLGSFPYEQYF. The CDR3 region has the DNA TGTGCCAGCAGCTTGGGAAGCTTCCCCTACGAGCAGTACTTC.

The chain combines TRBV5-1 with TRBJ2-2; D perhaps matches TRBD1 (6 bases). V was trimmed by 0 bases and J by 6 bases, leaving 6 bases between them. Germline loops: CDR1 SGHRS, CDR2 YFSETQ. This CDR3 comprises 13 residues. Written as DNA, the CDR3 is TGCGCCAGCAGCTTGGGGACAGCCGGGGAGCTGTTTTTT. Protein: CASSLGTAGELFF.

A single count supports this clone. The rearrangement links TRBV28 to TRBJ1-2; D is perhaps TRBD1 (5 bases). This CDR3 is built from 14 residues. Germline assignment: CDR1 MDHEN and CDR2 SYDVKM. Trimming removed 7 bases from V and 4 bases from J, with 16 bases in between. CDR3 amino acids: CASTVGQSFYGYTF. DNA for the CDR3: TGTGCCAGCACTGTAGGACAATCGTTCTATGGCTACACCTTC.